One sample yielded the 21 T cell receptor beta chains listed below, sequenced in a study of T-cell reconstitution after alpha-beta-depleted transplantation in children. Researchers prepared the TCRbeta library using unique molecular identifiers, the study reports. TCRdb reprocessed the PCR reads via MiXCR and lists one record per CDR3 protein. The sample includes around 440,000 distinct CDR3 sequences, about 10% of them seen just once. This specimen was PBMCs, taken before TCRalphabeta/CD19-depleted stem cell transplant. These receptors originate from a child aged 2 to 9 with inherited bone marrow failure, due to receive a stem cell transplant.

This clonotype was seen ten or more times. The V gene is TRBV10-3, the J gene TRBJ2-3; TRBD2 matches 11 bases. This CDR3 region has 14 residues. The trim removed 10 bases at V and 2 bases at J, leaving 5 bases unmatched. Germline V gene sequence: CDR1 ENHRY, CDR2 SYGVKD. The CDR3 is CATLAGGNTDTQYF. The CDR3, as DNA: TGTGCCACATTAGCGGGAGGGAACACAGATACGCAGTATTTT.

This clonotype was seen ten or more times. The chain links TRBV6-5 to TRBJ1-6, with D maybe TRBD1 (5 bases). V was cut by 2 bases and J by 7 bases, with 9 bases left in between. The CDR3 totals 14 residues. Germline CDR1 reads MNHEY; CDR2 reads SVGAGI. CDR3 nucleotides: TGTGCCAGCAGTTACGGGGGGGGGAATTCACCCCTCCACTTT. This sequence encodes CASSYGGGNSPLHF.

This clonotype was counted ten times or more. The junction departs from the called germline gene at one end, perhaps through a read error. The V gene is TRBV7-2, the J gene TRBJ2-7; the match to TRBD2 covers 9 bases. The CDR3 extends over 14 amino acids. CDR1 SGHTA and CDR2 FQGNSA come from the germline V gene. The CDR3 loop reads CASSLAGLSYEQYF. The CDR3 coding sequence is TGTGCCAGCAGCCTAGCGGGGCTCTCCTACGAGCAGTACTTC.

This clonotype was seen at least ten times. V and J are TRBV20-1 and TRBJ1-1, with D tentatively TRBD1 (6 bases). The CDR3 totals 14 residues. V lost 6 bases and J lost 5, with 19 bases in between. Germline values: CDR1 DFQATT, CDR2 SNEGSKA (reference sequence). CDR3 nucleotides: TGCAGTGCCAAAGGCCGGCCAGGGGTGACTGAAGCTTTCTTT. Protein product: CSAKGRPGVTEAFF.

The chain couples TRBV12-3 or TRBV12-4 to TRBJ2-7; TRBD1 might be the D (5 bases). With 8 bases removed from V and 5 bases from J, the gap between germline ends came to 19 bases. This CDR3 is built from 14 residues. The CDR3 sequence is CASSTTGALNEQYF. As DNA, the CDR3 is TGTGCCAGCTCTACTACAGGAGCTCTGAACGAGCAGTACTTC.

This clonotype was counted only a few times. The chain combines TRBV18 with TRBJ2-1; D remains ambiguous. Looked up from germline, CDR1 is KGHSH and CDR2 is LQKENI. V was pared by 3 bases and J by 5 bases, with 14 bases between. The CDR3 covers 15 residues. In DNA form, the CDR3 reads TGTGCCAGCTCACCCTTCCGGCCCGCTGACAATGAGCAGTTCTTC. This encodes CASSPFRPADNEQFF.

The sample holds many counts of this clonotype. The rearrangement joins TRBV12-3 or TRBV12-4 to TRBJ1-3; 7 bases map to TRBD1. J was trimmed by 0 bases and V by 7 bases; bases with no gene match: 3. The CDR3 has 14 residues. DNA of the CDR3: TGTGCCAGCACCCCAGGGGGCTCTGGAAACACCATATATTTT. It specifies CASTPGGSGNTIYF.

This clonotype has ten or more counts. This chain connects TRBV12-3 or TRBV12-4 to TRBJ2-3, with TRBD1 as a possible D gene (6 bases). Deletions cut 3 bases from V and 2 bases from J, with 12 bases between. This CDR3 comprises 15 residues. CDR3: CASSFLQGNTDTQYF. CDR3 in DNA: TGTGCCAGCAGTTTTTTACAGGGCAACACAGATACGCAGTATTTT.

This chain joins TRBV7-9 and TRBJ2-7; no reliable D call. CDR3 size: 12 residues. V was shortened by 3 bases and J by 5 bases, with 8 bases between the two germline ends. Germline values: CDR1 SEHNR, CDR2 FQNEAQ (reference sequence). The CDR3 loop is CASSLGSNEQYF. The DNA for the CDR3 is TGTGCCAGCAGCTTGGGGTCCAACGAGCAGTACTTC.

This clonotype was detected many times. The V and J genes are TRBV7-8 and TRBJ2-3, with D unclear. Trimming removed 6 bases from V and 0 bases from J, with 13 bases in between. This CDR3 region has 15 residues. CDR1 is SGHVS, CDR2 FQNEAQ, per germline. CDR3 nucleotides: TGTGCCAGCAGTCTACAGATTTCTAGCACAGATACGCAGTATTTT. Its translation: CASSLQISSTDTQYF.

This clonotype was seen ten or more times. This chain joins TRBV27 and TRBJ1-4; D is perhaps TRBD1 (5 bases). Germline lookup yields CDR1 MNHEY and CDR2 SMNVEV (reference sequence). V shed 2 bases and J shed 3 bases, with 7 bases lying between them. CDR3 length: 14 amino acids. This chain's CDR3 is CASSLRGANEKLFF. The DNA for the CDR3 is TGTGCCAGCAGTTTAAGGGGAGCTAATGAAAAACTGTTTTTT.

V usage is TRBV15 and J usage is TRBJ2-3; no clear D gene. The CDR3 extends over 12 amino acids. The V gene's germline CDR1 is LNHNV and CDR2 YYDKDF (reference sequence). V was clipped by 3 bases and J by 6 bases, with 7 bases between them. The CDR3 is CATSSPGDTQYF. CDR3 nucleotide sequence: TGTGCCACCAGCAGCCCTGGGGATACGCAGTATTTT.

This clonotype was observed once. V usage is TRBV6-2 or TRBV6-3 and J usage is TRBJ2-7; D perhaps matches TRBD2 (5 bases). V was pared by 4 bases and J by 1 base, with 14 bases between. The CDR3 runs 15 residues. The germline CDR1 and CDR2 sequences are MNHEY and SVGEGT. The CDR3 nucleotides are TGTGCCAGCAGTTCCCAAAGCGGCCCTTCCTACGAGCAGTACTTC. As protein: CASSSQSGPSYEQYF.

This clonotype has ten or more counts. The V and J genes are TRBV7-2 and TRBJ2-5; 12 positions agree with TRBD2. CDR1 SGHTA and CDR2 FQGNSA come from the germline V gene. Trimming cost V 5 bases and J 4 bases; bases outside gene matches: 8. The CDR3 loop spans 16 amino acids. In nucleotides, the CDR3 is TGTGCCAGCAGCCCGAGCACTAGCGGGAGGCGAGAGACCCAGTACTTC. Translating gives CASSPSTSGRRETQYF.

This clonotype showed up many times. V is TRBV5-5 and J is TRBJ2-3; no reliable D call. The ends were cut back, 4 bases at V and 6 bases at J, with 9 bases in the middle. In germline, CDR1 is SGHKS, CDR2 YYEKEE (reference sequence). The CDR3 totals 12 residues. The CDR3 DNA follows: TGTGCCAGCAGCCCGTTTTTGGATACGCAGTATTTT. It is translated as CASSPFLDTQYF. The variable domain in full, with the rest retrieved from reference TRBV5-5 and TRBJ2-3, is DAGVTQSPTHLIKTRGQQVTLRCSPISGHKSVSWYQQVLGQGPQFIFQYYEKEERGRGNFPDRFSARQFPNYSSELNVNALLLGDSALYLCASSPFLDTQYFGPGTRLTVL.

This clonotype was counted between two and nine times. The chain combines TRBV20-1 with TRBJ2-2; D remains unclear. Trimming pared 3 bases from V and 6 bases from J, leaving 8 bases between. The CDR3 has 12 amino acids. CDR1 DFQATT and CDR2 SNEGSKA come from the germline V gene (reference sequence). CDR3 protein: CSARTRSGELFF. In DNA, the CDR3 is TGCAGTGCTAGGACCCGTTCCGGGGAGCTGTTTTTT.

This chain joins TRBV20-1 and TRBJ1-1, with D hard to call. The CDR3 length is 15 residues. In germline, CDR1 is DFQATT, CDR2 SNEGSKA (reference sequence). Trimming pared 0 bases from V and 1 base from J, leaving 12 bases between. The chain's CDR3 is CSARDPGTTNTEAFF. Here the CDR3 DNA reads TGCAGTGCTAGAGACCCCGGCACCACGAACACTGAAGCTTTCTTT.

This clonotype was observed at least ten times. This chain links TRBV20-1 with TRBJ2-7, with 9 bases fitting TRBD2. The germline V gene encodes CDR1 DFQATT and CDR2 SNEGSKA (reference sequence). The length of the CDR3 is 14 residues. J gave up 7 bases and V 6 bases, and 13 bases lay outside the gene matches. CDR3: CSASFAGGPGEQYF. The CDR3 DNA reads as TGCAGTGCCTCATTTGCGGGAGGGCCGGGAGAGCAGTACTTC.

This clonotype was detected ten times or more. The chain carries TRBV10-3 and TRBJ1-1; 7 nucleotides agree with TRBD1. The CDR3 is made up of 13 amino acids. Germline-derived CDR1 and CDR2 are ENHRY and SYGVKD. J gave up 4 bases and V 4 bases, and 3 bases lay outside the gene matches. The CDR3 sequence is CAISVTGVTEAFF. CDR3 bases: TGTGCCATCAGTGTCACAGGGGTCACTGAAGCTTTCTTT.

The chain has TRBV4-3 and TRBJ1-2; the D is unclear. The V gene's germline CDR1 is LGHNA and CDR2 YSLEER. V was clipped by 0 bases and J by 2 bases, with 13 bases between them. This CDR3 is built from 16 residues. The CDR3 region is CASSQEVGIENYGYTF. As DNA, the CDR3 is TGCGCCAGCAGCCAAGAAGTCGGCATAGAAAACTATGGCTACACCTTC.

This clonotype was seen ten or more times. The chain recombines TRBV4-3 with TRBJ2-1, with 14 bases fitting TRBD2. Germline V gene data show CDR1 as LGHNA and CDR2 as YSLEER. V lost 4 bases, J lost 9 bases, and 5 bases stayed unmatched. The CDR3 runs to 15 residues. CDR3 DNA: TGCGCCAGCAGCCCCGGACTAGCGGGAGGTATTGAGCAGTTCTTC. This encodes CASSPGLAGGIEQFF.